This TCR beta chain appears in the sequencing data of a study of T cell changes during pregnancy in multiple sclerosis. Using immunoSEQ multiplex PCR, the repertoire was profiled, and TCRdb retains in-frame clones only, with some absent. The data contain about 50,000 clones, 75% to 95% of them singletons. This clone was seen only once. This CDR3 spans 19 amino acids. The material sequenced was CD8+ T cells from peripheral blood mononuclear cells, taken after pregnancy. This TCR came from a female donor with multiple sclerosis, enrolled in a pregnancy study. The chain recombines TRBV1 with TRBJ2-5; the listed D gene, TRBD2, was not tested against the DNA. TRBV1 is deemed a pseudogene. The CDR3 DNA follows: TGCACCAGCAGCCAAGATCCTAGCGGGGGGACCACGTACCAAGAGACCCAGTACTTC. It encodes CTSSQDPSGGTTYQETQYF.